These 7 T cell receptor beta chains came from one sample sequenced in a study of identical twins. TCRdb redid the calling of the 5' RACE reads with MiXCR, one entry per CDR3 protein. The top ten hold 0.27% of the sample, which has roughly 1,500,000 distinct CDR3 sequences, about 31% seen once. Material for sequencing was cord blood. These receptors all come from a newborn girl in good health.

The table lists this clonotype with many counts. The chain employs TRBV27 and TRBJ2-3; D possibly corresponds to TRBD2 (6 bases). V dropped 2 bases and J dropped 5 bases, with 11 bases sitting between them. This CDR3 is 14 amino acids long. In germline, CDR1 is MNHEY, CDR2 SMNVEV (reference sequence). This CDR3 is CASSLAGRRDTQYF. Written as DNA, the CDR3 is TGTGCCAGCAGTTTAGCGGGGCGCAGAGATACGCAGTATTTT.

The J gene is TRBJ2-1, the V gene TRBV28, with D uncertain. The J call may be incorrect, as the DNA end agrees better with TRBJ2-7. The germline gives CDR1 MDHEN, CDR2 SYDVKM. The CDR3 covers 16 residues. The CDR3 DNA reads TGTGCCAGCAGACAGACCGTCCCATCCTCCTACAATGAGCAGTACTTC. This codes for CASRQTVPSSYNEQYF.

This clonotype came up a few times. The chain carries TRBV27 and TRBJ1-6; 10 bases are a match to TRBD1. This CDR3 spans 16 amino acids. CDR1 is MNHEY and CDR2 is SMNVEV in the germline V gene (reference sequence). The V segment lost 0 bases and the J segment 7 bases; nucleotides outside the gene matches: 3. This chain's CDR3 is CASSLSGDRGNSPLHF. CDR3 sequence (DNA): TGTGCCAGCAGTTTATCGGGGGACAGGGGAAATTCACCCCTCCACTTT.

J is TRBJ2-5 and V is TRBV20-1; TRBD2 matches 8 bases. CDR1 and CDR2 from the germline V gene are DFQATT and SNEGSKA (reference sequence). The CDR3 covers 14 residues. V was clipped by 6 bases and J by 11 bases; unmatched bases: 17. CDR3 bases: TGCAGTGCCGAGGACCAGCGGGGGTACAATGAGCAGTACTTC. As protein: CSAEDQRGYNEQYF.

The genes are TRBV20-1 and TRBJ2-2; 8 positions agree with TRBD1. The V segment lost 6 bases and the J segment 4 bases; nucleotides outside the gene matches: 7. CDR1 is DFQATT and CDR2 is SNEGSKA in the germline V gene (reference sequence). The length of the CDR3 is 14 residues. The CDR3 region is CSAQGAKFTGELFF. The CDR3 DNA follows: TGCAGTGCCCAGGGGGCTAAATTCACCGGGGAGCTGTTTTTT.

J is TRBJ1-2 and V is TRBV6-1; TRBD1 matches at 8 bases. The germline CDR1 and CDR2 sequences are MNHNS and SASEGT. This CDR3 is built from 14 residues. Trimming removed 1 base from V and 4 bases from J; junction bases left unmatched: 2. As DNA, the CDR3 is TGTGCCAGCAGTGAAGTCGACAGGGGCTATGGCTACACCTTC. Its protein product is CASSEVDRGYGYTF.

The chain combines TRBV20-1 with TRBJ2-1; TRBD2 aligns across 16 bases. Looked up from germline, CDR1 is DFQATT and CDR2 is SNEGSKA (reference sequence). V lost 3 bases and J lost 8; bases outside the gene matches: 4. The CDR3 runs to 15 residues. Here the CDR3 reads CSARGLAGGMDEQFF. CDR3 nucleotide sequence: TGCAGTGCTAGGGGACTAGCGGGAGGGATGGATGAGCAGTTCTTC.